This record looks at one T cell receptor beta chain sequence and its context. Sequenced by immunoSEQ multiplex PCR; TCRdb stores in-frame clones only, minus some. This table has about 160,000 clones, approximately 94% appearing once. This specimen comes from a study of control samples from healthy donors and cancer patients. Looked up from germline, CDR1 is LGHDT and CDR2 is YNNKEL (reference sequence). With 6 bases removed from V and 5 bases from J, the gap between germline ends came to 14 bases. CDR3 length equals 14 residues. The rearrangement links TRBV3-1 (or the pseudogene TRBV3-2) to TRBJ2-1; no clear D. The sample taken for sequencing was PBMCs. This TCR was recovered from a man between 60 and 70 years old with colorectal cancer. For the CDR3, the DNA is TGTGCCAGCAGTCCCAGCACTGGGGACAATGAGCAGTTCTTC. Residues: CASSPSTGDNEQFF.